These 21 T cell receptor beta chains originate from one sample sequenced in a study of T cell repertoires in ileal Crohn's disease. Sequenced by immunoSEQ multiplex PCR; TCRdb stores in-frame clones only, minus some. In the table there are thousands of clones, about 81% of which are singletons. Sequenced material: ileal tissue. The source of these receptors is an adult with Crohn's disease.

The V gene is TRBV5-1, the J gene TRBJ2-3; TRBD2 matches 10 bases. Germline-derived CDR1 and CDR2 are SGHRS and YFSETQ. The CDR3 contains 14 residues. V was pared by 1 base and J by 7 bases, with 3 bases of the junction left unmatched. The CDR3 protein is CASSLRTSGNTQYF. The DNA of the CDR3 is TGCGCCAGCAGCTTGAGGACTAGCGGAAATACGCAGTATTTT. The variable domain in full, completed from reference TRBV5-1 and TRBJ2-3, reads KAGVTQTPRYLIKTRGQQVTLSCSPISGHRSVSWYQQTPGQGLQFLFEYFSETQRNKGNFPGRFSGRQFSNSRSEMNVSTLELGDSALYLCASSLRTSGNTQYFGPGTRLTVL.

The chain joins TRBV30 to TRBJ1-1; D gene unclear. The V end lost 5 bases, the J end lost 4 bases, and 11 bases lay between the germline ends. CDR1 GTSNPN and CDR2 SVGIG come from the germline V gene (reference sequence). The CDR3 is 12 residues long. The CDR3 here is CAWFQDFTEAFF. CDR3 DNA sequence: TGTGCCTGGTTTCAAGACTTCACTGAAGCTTTCTTT.

The gene calls are TRBV11-2 and TRBJ1-1; D may be TRBD1 (5 bases). CDR3 length equals 14 residues. Trimming removed 0 bases at V and 6 bases at J, with 11 bases between. Germline lookup yields CDR1 SGHAT and CDR2 FQNNGV. This CDR3 is CASSLEPTGAEAFF. The CDR3 DNA sequence: TGTGCCAGCAGCTTAGAGCCGACGGGGGCTGAAGCTTTCTTT.

The rearrangement links TRBV4-1 to TRBJ2-3; tentative D call: TRBD1 (6 bases). V was trimmed by 4 bases and J by 1 base, leaving 12 bases between them. Germline CDR1 reads MGHRA; CDR2 reads YSYEKL. This CDR3 region has 15 residues. Here the CDR3 reads CASSPRKGGTDTQYF. As DNA, the CDR3 is TGCGCCAGCAGCCCCAGAAAGGGGGGCACAGATACGCAGTATTTT.

This chain links TRBV5-1 with TRBJ2-3, with 11 bases aligning to TRBD2. V was clipped by 0 bases and J by 4 bases; unmatched bases: 4. The CDR3 is made up of 16 amino acids. Germline CDR1 reads SGHRS; CDR2 reads YFSETQ. CDR3: CASSLGLAGYPDTQYF. CDR3 nucleotides: TGCGCCAGCAGCTTGGGACTAGCGGGGTATCCAGATACGCAGTATTTT.

The V and J genes are TRBV28 and TRBJ1-2; a possible D gene is TRBD1 (5 bases). Germline-derived CDR1 and CDR2 are MDHEN and SYDVKM. The V and J ends lost 7 bases and 4 bases respectively, with 13 bases between them. The CDR3 loop spans 13 amino acids. Here the CDR3 DNA reads TGTGCCAGCAAAGGCAGGGCCCGCTATGGCTACACCTTC. Its protein is CASKGRARYGYTF.

This rearrangement joins TRBV6-1 to TRBJ1-5, with a possible D match to TRBD1 (6 bases). Germline V CDR1 and CDR2: MNHNS, SASEGT. V was cut by 7 bases and J by 4 bases, with 11 bases left in between. The CDR3 length is 13 residues. Here the CDR3 reads CASTGQPNQPQHF. The CDR3 DNA reads TGTGCCAGCACCGGACAGCCGAATCAGCCCCAGCATTTT.

The chain links TRBV10-1 to TRBJ1-1; D remains unclear. V lost 4 bases and J 11 bases, leaving 14 bases between the germline ends. Germline loops: CDR1 WNHNN, CDR2 SYGVQD (reference sequence). The CDR3 loop spans 12 amino acids. CDR3 sequence (DNA): TGCGCCAGCAGTGTAACCGGGAGTGGGGCTTTCTTT. Amino acid sequence: CASSVTGSGAFF.

This clone was detected once. This chain uses TRBV4-3 with TRBJ1-2; 9 bases line up with TRBD1. The CDR3 totals 15 residues. Germline CDR1 is LGHNA and CDR2 is YSLEER. The V gene end was trimmed by 1 base and the J gene end by 5 bases; junction bases not matched to a gene: 5. CDR3 in amino acids: CASSQVGTGRYGYTF. CDR3 nucleotide sequence: TGCGCCAGCAGCCAAGTCGGGACAGGGAGGTATGGCTACACCTTC.

This rearrangement joins TRBV2 to TRBJ1-5; D gene ambiguous. The germline gives CDR1 SNHLY, CDR2 FYNNEI. Trimming left V 3 bases short and J 7 bases short, with 7 bases between. The CDR3 consists of 12 residues. CDR3 DNA sequence: TGTGCCAGCAGTGATCGAGGGCAGCCCCAGCATTTT. Its translation: CASSDRGQPQHF.

Within the sample, this clone is large. The chain couples TRBV4-1 to TRBJ1-6; no firm D call. The CDR3 has 12 amino acids. Trimming removed 2 bases at V and 7 bases at J, with 3 bases between. CDR1 MGHRA and CDR2 YSYEKL come from the germline V gene. CDR3 residues: CASSQPNSPLHF. The CDR3 DNA sequence: TGCGCCAGCAGCCAACCAAATTCACCCCTCCACTTT.

This chain links TRBV7-9 with TRBJ1-6; 9 bases match TRBD1. The germline CDR1 and CDR2 sequences are SEHNR and FQNEAQ (reference sequence). With 1 base clipped from V and 8 bases from J, the junction kept 3 bases outside the gene matches. This CDR3 comprises 15 residues. The CDR3 bases are TGTGCCAGCAGCTTAGAAGGACAGGGGTATTCACCCCTCCACTTT. Encoded protein: CASSLEGQGYSPLHF.

The chain links TRBV6-5 to TRBJ2-2, with 8 bases that match TRBD1. J gave up 6 bases and V 4 bases, and 7 bases lay outside the gene matches. Per the germline V gene, CDR1 is MNHEY and CDR2 is SVGAGI. The CDR3 consists of 15 residues. The CDR3 bases are TGTGCCAGCAGTTCCCACAGGGGGAGATCCGGGGAGCTGTTTTTT. Its translation: CASSSHRGRSGELFF.

V is TRBV4-1 and J is TRBJ2-3; D possibly corresponds to TRBD2 (5 bases). CDR3 length: 15 amino acids. CDR1 is MGHRA and CDR2 is YSYEKL in the germline V gene. V lost 1 base to trimming and J lost 2 bases, with 10 bases between them. The CDR3 here is CASSQGTDFTDTQYF. The CDR3 coding sequence is TGCGCCAGCAGCCAAGGGACGGACTTCACAGATACGCAGTATTTT.

This clone was counted only a few times. The rearrangement links TRBV7-6 to TRBJ1-6, with 7 positions matching TRBD1. Germline V gene data show CDR1 as SGHVS and CDR2 as FNYEAQ. The CDR3 is 11 residues long. V lost 8 bases, J lost 13 bases, and 5 bases stayed unmatched. DNA for the CDR3: TGTGCCAGCGGGACAGAAATTCCCCTCCACTTT. Translating gives CASGTEIPLHF.

The rearrangement joins TRBV9 to TRBJ2-5; D perhaps matches TRBD1 (5 bases). V lost 0 bases, J lost 2 bases, and 11 bases lay in between. Germline lookup yields CDR1 SGDLS and CDR2 YYNGEE. The CDR3 is 15 amino acids. The CDR3 DNA sequence: TGTGCCAGCAGCGTAGACGGACATCTACAAGAGACCCAGTACTTC. This sequence encodes CASSVDGHLQETQYF.

The V gene is TRBV11-1, the J gene TRBJ2-1; unclear D gene. Germline loops: CDR1 SGHAT, CDR2 FQDESV (reference sequence). This CDR3 has 12 amino acids. The germline V and J ends were trimmed by 5 bases and 9 bases, with 11 bases remaining between them. This chain's CDR3 is CASSQAVGEQFF. The CDR3 nucleotides are TGTGCCAGCAGCCAGGCCGTGGGTGAGCAGTTCTTC.

This chain uses TRBV28 with TRBJ2-3; D perhaps matches TRBD2 (6 bases). V was pared by 1 base and J by 6 bases, with 14 bases between. Germline assignment: CDR1 MDHEN and CDR2 SYDVKM. The CDR3 runs 15 residues. This chain's CDR3 is CASSLLGGTTDTQYF. DNA of the CDR3: TGTGCCAGCAGTTTATTGGGGGGTACCACGGATACGCAGTATTTT.

CDR3: CASSDHGPGTDTQYF. Written as DNA, the CDR3 is TGCGCCAGCAGTGACCATGGGCCGGGCACAGATACGCAGTATTTT. V gene TRBV10-1 combines with J gene TRBJ2-3; unclear D gene. This CDR3 comprises 15 residues. Germline CDR1 and CDR2: WNHNN and SYGVQD (reference sequence). V lost 3 bases, J lost 1 base, and 11 bases lay in between.

The chain combines TRBV2 with TRBJ2-3, with 7 nucleotides matching TRBD2. The CDR3 consists of 16 residues. V was clipped by 0 bases and J by 0 bases; unmatched bases: 3. Germline V CDR1 and CDR2: SNHLY, FYNNEI. CDR3 loop: CASSEAGGGSTDTQYF. Written as DNA, the CDR3 is TGTGCCAGCAGTGAAGCGGGGGGAGGGAGCACAGATACGCAGTATTTT.

The chain combines TRBV7-9 with TRBJ2-7, with D possibly being TRBD1 (6 bases). The germline CDR1 and CDR2 sequences are SEHNR and FQNEAQ (reference sequence). CDR3 length: 14 residues. Deletions cut 5 bases from V and 3 bases from J, with 14 bases between. The CDR3 protein is CASSPRQVLYEQYF. DNA of the CDR3: TGTGCCAGCAGCCCCCGACAGGTCCTCTACGAGCAGTACTTC. The complete variable domain, with remaining parts taken from reference TRBV7-9 and TRBJ2-7, reads DTGVSQNPRHKITKRGQNVTFRCDPISEHNRLYWYRQTLGQGPEFLTYFQNEAQLEKSRLLSDRFSAERPKGSFSTLEIQRTEQGDSAMYLCASSPRQVLYEQYFGPGTRLTVT.